Each of the 4 T cell receptor beta chains below was sequenced from the same sample in a study of T-cell memory formation after mild COVID-19. MiXCR, applied by TCRdb to the 5' RACE reads, yields one record per CDR3 protein. The table includes some 120,000 distinct CDR3 sequences, about 5.9% detected once. The specimen sequenced was PBMCs or a T cell subset sorted from them (not recorded which). The source of these receptors is an adult woman who had mild COVID-19 (a few samples of this study predate the infection). Cell type and time point are not known.

In its sample, this clonotype was seen many times. The CDR3 protein is CAITRGSPNEYEQYF. For the CDR3, the DNA is TGTGCCATCACCCGAGGAAGCCCCAATGAATACGAGCAGTACTTC. The gene calls are TRBV10-3 and TRBJ2-7, with D unresolved. The CDR3 has 15 residues. CDR1 and CDR2 from the germline V gene are ENHRY and SYGVKD. Between the trimmed V and J ends, which lost 7 bases and 4 bases, there was a span of 20 bases.

The chain recombines TRBV11-2 with TRBJ2-3; 9 bases match TRBD2. Germline-derived CDR1 and CDR2 are SGHAT and FQNNGV. The length of the CDR3 is 16 residues. J was trimmed by 6 bases and V by 5 bases; bases with no gene match: 12. CDR3 sequence: CASSLSLSGSVDTQYF. The CDR3 DNA is TGTGCCAGCAGCCTCTCCCTTAGCGGGAGTGTCGATACGCAGTATTTT.

This clonotype was recorded a few times. DNA of the CDR3: TGCGCCAGCAGCTTACAGGGTGTGGATGAGCAGTTCTTC. Its protein product is CASSLQGVDEQFF. The rearrangement links TRBV5-1 to TRBJ2-1; a possible D gene is TRBD1 (6 bases). V was pared by 2 bases and J by 8 bases, with 11 bases between. CDR1 is SGHRS and CDR2 is YFSETQ in the germline V gene. The CDR3 is 13 residues long.

A few counts support this clonotype. The J gene is TRBJ2-5, the V gene TRBV12-3 or TRBV12-4; 11 nucleotides line up with TRBD1. This CDR3 comprises 17 residues. The junction had 14 bases not matched to a gene; V was cut back by 6 bases and J by 5 bases. The CDR3 protein is CASSRSRGTGGKETQYF. CDR3 sequence (DNA): TGTGCCAGCAGCCGATCCCGAGGGACAGGGGGGAAGGAGACCCAGTACTTC.